This T cell receptor beta chain comes out of a study of CD8 T cells in ankylosing spondylitis. This clonotype was detected only a few times. Its antigen is not identified. Germline V gives CDR1 LGHDT, CDR2 YNNKEL (reference sequence). This CDR3 comprises 14 residues. The V gene lost 6 bases and the J gene lost 2 bases, with 14 bases spanning the gap. Quantitative 5'-RACE with molecular barcodes generated TCR beta libraries. TCRdb re-called the 5' RACE reads with MiXCR, one entry per CDR3 protein. Of 130,000 or so distinct CDR3 sequences in the sample, roughly 15% are singletons; the top ten hold around a third. Notes on the study in general: Reportedly, matched ankylosing spondylitis synovial fluid was significantly enriched for disease-linked clones. Ankylosing spondylitis blood appeared to carry a characteristic TCR beta motif of eight or nine highly homologous variants.

J is TRBJ2-7 and V is TRBV3-1, with D possibly matching TRBD2 (5 bases). The sample consisted of blood, either unsorted or a sorted T cell fraction (not recorded which). The clonotype comes from a male donor with ankylosing spondylitis. CDR3 sequence reads: CASSFSTGTYEQYF. Written as DNA, the CDR3 is TGTGCCAGCAGTTTCTCAACGGGAACCTACGAGCAGTACTTC.